Listed below are T cell receptor beta chains from one sample, sequenced in a study of cytomegalovirus exposure and HLA in healthy donors. Some clones are missing from TCRdb's copy, which holds only in-frame ones; the method was immunoSEQ multiplex PCR. The sample holds approximately 37,000 clones, 75% to 90% seen once. Material: PBMCs. Every receptor here comes from a male donor in good health and CMV-seronegative. CDR3s include the opening cysteine and the closing phenylalanine or tryptophan. The order of the fields is CDR3 length, V gene, CDR3 protein.

length: 13
V: TRBV19
CDR3: CASSTGTTYEQYF

length: 14
V: TRBV9
CDR3: CASSGPGLAGAQFF

length: 17
V: TRBV5-4
CDR3: CASSPSPTGGGNEKLFF

length: 13
V: TRBV4-1
CDR3: CASSQQGLDTQYF

length: 13
V: TRBV5-1
CDR3: CASSLGQGSGYTF

length: 14
V: TRBV9
CDR3: CASSVGTSADTQYF

length: 14
V: TRBV5-1
CDR3: CASSEQGNNQPQHF

length: 14
V: TRBV15
CDR3: CATSRDSQSYGYTF

length: 13
V: TRBV5-1
CDR3: CASGLSGNYGYTF

length: 14
V: TRBV5-1
CDR3: CASSLESFTGELFF

length: 18
V: TRBV7-8
CDR3: CASSPSSRDRGRGEKLFF

length: 15
V: TRBV23-1
CDR3: CASSHPGRGRYGYTF

length: 15
V: TRBV5-5
CDR3: CASSLGTGVVSEAFF

length: 16
V: TRBV5-6
CDR3: CASSLGAGGPHGELFF

length: 18
V: TRBV5-1
CDR3: CASSWTGTSGRAEREQYF

length: 15
V: TRBV6-5
CDR3: CASSLLTGDTGELFF

length: 15
V: TRBV5-6
CDR3: CASSLVAGGDNEQFF

length: 13
V: TRBV19
CDR3: CASSPQGALGYTF

length: 15
V: TRBV7-9
CDR3: CASSYGDRLNTEAFF

length: 13
V: TRBV27
CDR3: CASSRGGTGELFF

length: 15
V: TRBV11-1
CDR3: CASSPNRDSYSPLHF

length: 15
V: TRBV2
CDR3: CASSETTGVYTGYTF

length: 14
V: TRBV9
CDR3: CASSAPLTGHGYTF

length: 14
V: TRBV5-1
CDR3: CASSLELYTGELFF

length: 13
V: TRBV6-6
CDR3: CASHFSRGRDFHF

length: 14
V: TRBV13
CDR3: CASSLPGTSGRQFF

length: 15
V: TRBV6-5
CDR3: CASSYPGTRYTEAFF

length: 17
V: TRBV11-2
CDR3: CASSLPPSRMSTDTQYF

length: 15
V: TRBV6-5
CDR3: CASRKTESSYNEQFF

length: 15
V: TRBV7-9
CDR3: CASSITSGRAYEQYF

length: 17
V: TRBV30
CDR3: CAWNLRGIGRIYNEQFF

length: 14
V: TRBV12-5
CDR3: CASGLVASNQPQHF

length: 13
V: TRBV7-3
CDR3: CASSAGQGYGYTF

length: 16
V: TRBV7-2
CDR3: CASSLSLAGGRETQYF

length: 14
V: TRBV7-2
CDR3: CASSPDRVEEKLFF